Presented here are 13 T cell receptor beta chains from one specimen sequenced in a study of beta chain features in type 1 diabetes. As every portion of the isolated RNA was reverse transcribed, the sequencing read expressed TCRB transcripts. Repertoires were generated with immunoSEQ multiplex PCR, while TCRdb's copy carries only in-frame clones and drops some. The sample comprises under 950,000 clones, 17% of which are singletons, and 0.02% to 0.025% rests with the top ten. Material: naive CD4+ T cells from blood. The receptors were sampled from a woman aged 18-35 years in good health.

The sample holds a few counts of this clone. The rearrangement uses TRBV7-2 and TRBJ2-5, with 7 bases lining up with TRBD1. The trim removed 1 base at V and 1 base at J, leaving 3 bases unmatched. This CDR3 is 15 amino acids long. Looked up from germline, CDR1 is SGHTA and CDR2 is FQGNSA. In DNA form, the CDR3 reads TGTGCCAGCAGCTTAGGGCGACAGGGCCAAGAGACCCAGTACTTC. It encodes CASSLGRQGQETQYF.

The chain employs TRBV11-2 and TRBJ2-1, with 7 bases aligning to TRBD2. V lost 1 base to trimming and J lost 2 bases; unmatched junction nucleotides: 11. CDR3 size: 18 residues. Germline CDR1 SGHAT, CDR2 FQNNGV. CDR3 bases: TGTGCCAGCAGCTTAGTCGCTGGCGGGAGTGTGCCCTACAATGAGCAGTTCTTC. Its protein product is CASSLVAGGSVPYNEQFF.

This clone was counted between two and nine times. The chain links TRBV28 to TRBJ2-5; TRBD2 is a possible D gene (6 bases). The germline V gene has CDR1 MDHEN and CDR2 SYDVKM. This CDR3 spans 14 amino acids. V lost 6 bases, J lost 2 bases, and 13 bases lay in between. The CDR3 sequence: CASSQGGIQETQYF. CDR3 nucleotide sequence: TGTGCCAGCAGCCAAGGCGGGATTCAAGAGACCCAGTACTTC.

This clone has more than one count but fewer than ten. CDR3 coding DNA: TGCGCCAGCAGCCAAGAGGGGACCGACAGAGGGGGCTACACCTTC. This translates into CASSQEGTDRGGYTF. The rearrangement joins TRBV4-3 to TRBJ1-2, with a tentative D call TRBD1 (5 bases). Germline V gene sequence: CDR1 LGHNA, CDR2 YSLEER. V lost 0 bases, J lost 8 bases, and 16 bases lay in between. This CDR3 region has 15 residues.

The V and J genes are TRBV28 and TRBJ1-4; 8 bases are a match to TRBD1. The CDR3 loop spans 17 amino acids. Trimming took 4 bases from V and 7 from J; bases not matched to a gene: 14. CDR1 and CDR2 from the germline V gene are MDHEN and SYDVKM. CDR3 amino acids: CASSSYWTGFSSEKLFF. The CDR3 DNA reads TGTGCCAGCAGTTCCTACTGGACAGGGTTCAGTAGTGAAAAACTGTTTTTT.

This clone was detected a few times. Other DNA sequences from this sample encode an identical CDR3 as well. The V and J genes are TRBV6-5 and TRBJ2-5; 12 bases fit TRBD1. Germline values: CDR1 MNHEY, CDR2 SVGAGI. The CDR3 covers 16 residues. J gave up 6 bases and V 0 bases, and 5 bases lay outside the gene matches. The CDR3 bases are TGTGCCAGCAGTTACTCCGGGACAGGGGGCACGAAGACCCAGTACTTC. It specifies CASSYSGTGGTKTQYF.

The chain has TRBV6-1 and TRBJ2-1; 7 bases line up with TRBD2. The V segment lost 2 bases and the J segment 6 bases; nucleotides outside the gene matches: 7. CDR3 length: 15 amino acids. The V gene's germline CDR1 is MNHNS and CDR2 SASEGT. The chain's CDR3 is CASSEMAAGLNEQFF. CDR3 sequence (DNA): TGTGCCAGCAGTGAAATGGCAGCGGGACTCAATGAGCAGTTCTTC.

The V gene is TRBV2, the J gene TRBJ2-5; the match to TRBD2 covers 10 bases. Losses at the gene ends were 5 bases for V and 3 bases for J; bases not matched to a gene: 6. The CDR3 covers 15 residues. Germline CDR1 is SNHLY and CDR2 is FYNNEI. CDR3 amino acids: CASSLYLAGEETQYF. The DNA of the CDR3 is TGTGCCAGCAGTCTCTACCTAGCGGGAGAAGAGACCCAGTACTTC.

This sequence joins TRBV2 and TRBJ2-3; D gene uncertain. Trimming cost V 3 bases and J 2 bases, with 6 bases left between them. In germline, CDR1 is SNHLY, CDR2 FYNNEI. This CDR3 comprises 13 residues. This CDR3 reads CASSDLYTDTQYF. DNA of the CDR3: TGTGCCAGCAGTGACCTTTACACAGATACGCAGTATTTT.

This clone was detected only a few times. The DNA of the CDR3 is TGTGCCAGCAGCCACAGACAGGGGGGAGCCGGGGAGCTGTTTTTT. Translated: CASSHRQGGAGELFF. This sequence joins TRBV7-2 and TRBJ2-2; the match to TRBD1 covers 9 bases. In germline, CDR1 is SGHTA, CDR2 FQGNSA. The J segment lost 6 bases and the V segment lost 5 bases, leaving 7 bases of the junction unmatched. The CDR3 is 15 amino acids.

The chain links TRBV7-2 to TRBJ2-5; D is perhaps TRBD2 (5 bases). CDR1 is SGHTA, CDR2 FQGNSA, per germline. Trimming cost V 0 bases and J 5 bases, with 13 bases left between them. The CDR3 sequence is 15 residues long. The CDR3 region has the DNA TGTGCCAGCAGCTTAGCGGGGAGTAGGGCGGAGACCCAGTACTTC. Translating it yields CASSLAGSRAETQYF.

The chain is built from TRBV27 and TRBJ1-4, with 7 nucleotides matching TRBD1. The CDR3 sequence is 14 residues long. Germline lookup yields CDR1 MNHEY and CDR2 SMNVEV (reference sequence). Trimming at V came to 2 bases and at J to 8 bases, leaving 5 bases not matched to a gene. The CDR3 nucleotides read TGTGCCAGCAGTTTACGCAGGGGGGGGGAAAAACTGTTTTTT. It encodes CASSLRRGGEKLFF.

This clone has a handful of counts. The CDR3 region is CASSWQGYNEQFF. The CDR3 DNA is TGTGCCAGCAGCTGGCAGGGGTACAATGAGCAGTTCTTC. The chain employs TRBV11-1 and TRBJ2-1; a weak D match, TRBD1 (6 bases). This CDR3 region has 13 residues. The V end was cut by 4 bases, the J end by 4 bases, with 8 bases between. Germline-derived CDR1 and CDR2 are SGHAT and FQDESV (reference sequence).